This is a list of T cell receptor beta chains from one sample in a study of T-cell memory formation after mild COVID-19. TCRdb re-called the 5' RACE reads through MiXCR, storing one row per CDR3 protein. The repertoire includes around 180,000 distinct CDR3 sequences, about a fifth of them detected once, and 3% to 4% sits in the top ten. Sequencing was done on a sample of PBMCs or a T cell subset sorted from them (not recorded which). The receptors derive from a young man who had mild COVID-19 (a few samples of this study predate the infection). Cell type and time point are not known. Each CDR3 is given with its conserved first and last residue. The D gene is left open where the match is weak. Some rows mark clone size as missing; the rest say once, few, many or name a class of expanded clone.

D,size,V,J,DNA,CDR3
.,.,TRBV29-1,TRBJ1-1,TGCAGCTCCACGGGAGGTGACAGGGAAGCTTTCTTT,CSSTGGDREAFF
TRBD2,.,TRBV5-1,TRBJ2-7,TGCGCCAGCAGGGAACTAGCGGGGATTTCCTACGAGCAGTACTTC,CASRELAGISYEQYF
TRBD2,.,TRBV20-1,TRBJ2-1,TGCAGTCTCCAGCGGGGGGTCTTC,CSLQRGVF
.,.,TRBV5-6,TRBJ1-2,TGTGCCAGCAGTCGTATCGGGACGGGAGAAGTCTATGGCTACACCTTC,CASSRIGTGEVYGYTF
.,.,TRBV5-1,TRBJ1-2,TGCGCCAGCAGCCTTGGGAGCGGGAACTATGGCTACACCTTC,CASSLGSGNYGYTF
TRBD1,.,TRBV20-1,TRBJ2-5,TGCAGTGCTAGAGGGGACAGCCTTGTAGAGACCCAGTACTTC,CSARGDSLVETQYF
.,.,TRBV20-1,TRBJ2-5,TGCAGTGCTAGATCGGACTGGAAAGAGACCCAGTACTTC,CSARSDWKETQYF
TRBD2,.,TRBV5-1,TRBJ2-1,TGCGCCAGCAGCCTTTTAGCGGGGGTGTCGGACCGTGGTGAGCAGTTCTTC,CASSLLAGVSDRGEQFF
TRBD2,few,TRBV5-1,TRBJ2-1,TGCGCCAGCAGCTTGGAGAGCGGGGGGCCCAATGAGCAGTTCTTC,CASSLESGGPNEQFF
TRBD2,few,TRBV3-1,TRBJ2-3,TGTGCCAGCAGCCTAGCGGGGGATGGGGCAGATACGCAGTATTTT,CASSLAGDGADTQYF
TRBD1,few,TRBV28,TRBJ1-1,TGTGCCAGCAGTTTCCAGGGGGTGACGGCTTTCTTT,CASSFQGVTAFF
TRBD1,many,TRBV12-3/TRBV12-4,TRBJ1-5,TGTGCCAGCAGTCTTGGACAGGGAACTTATAGCAATCAGCCCCAGCATTTT,CASSLGQGTYSNQPQHF
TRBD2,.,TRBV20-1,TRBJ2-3,TGCAGTGCTAGAATTAGCGGGTCATGGGATACGCAGTATTTT,CSARISGSWDTQYF
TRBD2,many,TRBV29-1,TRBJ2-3,TGCAGCGCCCGCGGGACTAGCGGGGGGACAGATACGCAGTATTTT,CSARGTSGGTDTQYF
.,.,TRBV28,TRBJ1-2,TGTGCCAGCAGCCAACAGCGAACTCATGGCTACACCTTC,CASSQQRTHGYTF
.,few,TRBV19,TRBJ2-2,TGTGCCAGTAGTAGAGGGGAAGACACCGGGGAGCTGTTTTTT,CASSRGEDTGELFF
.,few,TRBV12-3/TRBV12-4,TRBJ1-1,TGTGCCAGCAGTTTCAATGGGCCGAACACTGAAGCTTTCTTT,CASSFNGPNTEAFF